The rows below give T cell receptor beta chains drawn from one sample of a study of blood T cell repertoires in COVID-19. The table came from immunoSEQ multiplex PCR; TCRdb's copy has only in-frame clones and leaves some out. The sample consists of roughly 75,000 clones, 75% to 95% of them appearing once. The material sequenced was peripheral blood. The receptor set was obtained from a human donor in a cohort sampled during active COVID-19. Both conserved end residues are part of each CDR3.

J gene	V gene	CDR3 protein
TRBJ2-1	TRBV19	CASSRLAGGLDEQFF
TRBJ1-4	TRBV4-3	CASSPGQLNEKLFF
TRBJ2-2	TRBV6-4	CASSDGGYTGELFF
TRBJ1-1	TRBV30	CASHPSPLGVNTEAFF
TRBJ2-3	TRBV7-2	CASSLIRKTSDRTDTQYF
TRBJ2-6	TRBV5-8	CASSRRTGGYSGANVLTF
TRBJ1-5	TRBV30	CAWRVGDSTYQPQHF
TRBJ2-1	TRBV5-1	CASRMTGLGGFNEQFF
TRBJ2-5	TRBV2	CASSGQVKYF
TRBJ1-3	TRBV11-2	CASSLGSVGNTIYF
TRBJ2-1	TRBV9	CASSPSGGARSYNEQFF
TRBJ1-4	TRBV5-1	CASSSTGGAGEKLFF
TRBJ2-7	TRBV2	CASSENRAGGYEQYF
TRBJ2-3	TRBV7-2	CASSPFARGVTDTQYF
TRBJ1-2	TRBV14	CASSQEGQANYGYTF
TRBJ2-5	TRBV6-2/TRBV6-3	CASSYSGVEFTDF
TRBJ1-5	TRBV27	CASSAQGGNQPQHF
TRBJ1-1	TRBV7-2	CASRLTGGPGNTEAFF
TRBJ1-5	TRBV9	CASSVVGGGPQHF
TRBJ1-4	TRBV5-4	CASSSTGTGSEKLFF
TRBJ2-1	TRBV24-1	CATSVSPGLATYNEQFF
TRBJ1-2	TRBV15	CATSRDRVANYGYTF
TRBJ2-2	TRBV20-1	CSASRGGGTGELFF
TRBJ1-3	TRBV12-3/TRBV12-4	CAGSGNTGNTIYF
TRBJ2-1	TRBV7-9	CASSPKGGVYNEQFF
TRBJ1-3	TRBV12-3/TRBV12-4	CASSRTVGNTIYF
TRBJ2-2	TRBV10-3	CASSPAGARSSNGELFF
TRBJ1-3	TRBV18	CASSPPLAGHSGNTIYF
TRBJ2-1	TRBV9	CASSVGPDPEVEQFF
TRBJ2-7	TRBV5-1	CASSLVQGSYEQYF
TRBJ1-1	TRBV6-1	CASSEGGGFGAFF
TRBJ1-5	TRBV15	CATSRARGYSNQPQHF
TRBJ1-4	TRBV4-1	CASNFNFPTNEKLFF